This record concerns one TCR beta chain sequence. This CDR3 has 13 amino acids. The V segment lost 8 bases and the J segment 5 bases; nucleotides outside the gene matches: 5. The sample is drawn from a study of blood T cell repertoires in COVID-19. The repertoire was sequenced with immunoSEQ multiplex PCR; TCRdb's copy has only in-frame clones and lacks some. The data hold under 20,000 clones, with roughly 91% observed a single time. Input material: peripheral blood. The TCR sequence derives from a human donor in a cohort sampled during active COVID-19. The rearrangement uses TRBV12-3 or TRBV12-4 and TRBJ2-7; 11 nucleotides line up with TRBD1. The DNA of the CDR3 is TGTGCCAGCGGTTGGACAGGGGGCAACGAGCAGTACTTC. This translates into CASGWTGGNEQYF.